This T cell receptor (beta chain) was captured in a study of cytomegalovirus exposure and HLA in healthy donors (dated by TCRdb to the late 2010s). Study-wide context: In an earlier analysis of 587 of the donors, around 300 Gb of sequence data and 120 million or so unique TCR beta sequences from 180 million or so T cells were reported. Approximately 300 gigabases of sequencing data and around 85 million unique TCR sequences made up an early release that covered 640 HLA-typed donors. Among the roughly 400 genotyped donors, approximately 76% belonged to the genetic ancestry cluster associated with self-reported Caucasian donors. The study aimed to test whether signatures of past pathogen exposure could be identified by cataloging public T cell receptors. Using immunosequencing, the study profiled T cell repertoires from about 610 subjects and related those repertoires to cytomegalovirus serostatus. Besides the first cohort of about 730 subjects, a separate validation cohort made up of over a hundred different subjects was used. To predict cytomegalovirus infection status, the study brought together high-throughput TCR immunosequencing, statistical association of individual TCRs with disease status, and machine learning. To study patterns of TCR occurrence, a later analysis re-analyzed previously published TCR beta repertoires from around 700 donors and added high-resolution HLA genotyping. Rather than using new phenotypic data, the later analysis identified candidate immune exposures from TCR beta sequences and from how often those sequences occurred across donors. An earlier analysis of roughly 600 of the donors used high-throughput TCR beta sequencing to judge whether each TCR beta V gene segment behaved as functional or pseudogenic. Donor age, sex, ethnicity and CMV serostatus were compiled together with the repertoire data. In a later genetic analysis, genome-wide SNP genotypes for about three fifths of the roughly 670 donors were used, and that subset was treated as a discovery cohort. Every discovery cohort repertoire had been produced on one sequencing platform. HLA typing covered class I and class II loci at four-digit resolution. The number of typed donors differed by locus: about 620-640 for A, B, C, DRB1 and DQB1; 500 to 550 for DQA1; 606 for DPA1; and 400 to 480 for DPB1. Several DR-DQ haplotypes were treated as single units for association and clustering because of strong linkage in the cohort. Across 398 genotyped donors of the cohort, an average of roughly 250,000 unique TCR beta nucleotide sequences per donor were sequenced, and about a sixth of those sequences were non-productive.

General findings and caveats noted by the study authors: Only TCR beta chains were sequenced in this cohort, and the absence of alpha or paired-chain data limited detectable features. A further reported finding was that TCR beta sequences accurately predicted the HLA-A and HLA-B alleles for most subjects in the first cohort. The authors suggested that the approach could potentially be generalized to other disease states and immunological phenotypes. Compared with equally common non-associated chains, HLA-associated TCR beta chains in a later analysis were more clonally expanded and had lower generation probabilities. Specific HLA alleles were associated with some 15,000 TCR beta sequences at a false discovery rate of 0.05 in a later analysis. In a later analysis, the rate of TCR association differed among HLA loci, with DRB1 alleles having the most associated TCRs and HLA-C alleles having the fewest. The earlier analysis of nearly 600 of the donors excluded 15 to 20 rarely observed V segments, including chromosome 9 orphons, because counts were too low. Linkage disequilibrium might explain the correlated functional status among segregating V segments, but an unknown experimental factor could not be excluded. Because HLA typing was unavailable for some donors at each locus, only the typed subset was used in association tests. In a later genetic analysis, a missense DCLRE1C variant was associated with V-gene and J-gene trimming of TCR beta chains, and the association was replicated in an independent cohort. Broadly in line with IMGT annotations, most TCR beta V segments showed up in productive rearrangements about 87% or about 30% of the time in an earlier analysis of roughly 590 of the donors. A later genetic analysis reported fewer N-insertions in productive TCRs among donors in an Asian-associated ancestry cluster than the roughly 700-donor mean. A total of about 180 TCR beta chains were listed by the study as associated with cytomegalovirus. Cytomegalovirus status was reported to be diagnosed by the classifier with high specificity and sensitivity in both the original and validation cohorts. Strong co-occurrence of HLA alleles, especially DR and DQ, made assigning TCR associations to individual alleles difficult. According to a later analysis, most CMV-associated TCR beta chains appeared to be HLA-restricted, and the HLA associations seemed to be driven largely by CMV exposure. Across donors, most TCR sequences were observed very rarely, whereas some public TCRs were present in many individuals. Several of the top co-occurrence clusters appeared to be linked to parvovirus B19, influenza, CMV and Epstein-Barr virus, according to a later analysis. Some IMGT-functional V segments, including TRBV6-2 and TRBV6-3, could not be told apart with the 87-base-pair reads, so those segments were excluded. The only immune exposure information available for the cohort was CMV serostatus. A cluster of highly shared sequence variants was judged likely to be a technical artifact of the sequencing pipeline. In vitro tests confirmed that three of the cytomegalovirus-associated TCR beta chains recognize cytomegalovirus antigens. The presence/absence analyses assumed that sequencing depth was roughly uniform across donors, and that assumption may not be true.

In total, just over 650 healthy bone marrow donors made up the cohort. At the time of sampling, every cohort member was nominally healthy, though immune exposures that went unrecorded were likely present. The donor was CMV seronegative and belonged to the group of 350 to 400 seronegative cohort members. A peripheral blood sample was provided by each donor, and peripheral blood mononuclear cells were used for TCR beta sequencing. Genomic DNA extraction from the blood cell samples was performed with the Qiagen DNeasy Blood Extraction Kit. In the case of this clone: The clone's antigen remains unknown. No qualities accompany the bases; no much larger clone lies one base away.

The library relied on the immunoSEQ multiplex PCR assay. For the multiplex PCR, a mixture combining 60 forward primers for TCR Vbeta segments and 13 reverse primers for TCR Jbeta segments was used. A multiplex PCR assay on genomic DNA amplified the CDR3 region of rearranged TCR beta genes. Amplified TCR beta libraries were sequenced as 87-base-pair reads on the Illumina HiSeq System. In the paper's pipeline: A later analysis tallied approximately 87 million unique TCR beta chains across the 700 or so repertoires, and about 12 million of those chains were shared by two or more donors. Raw reads were error-corrected and collapsed into unique sequences with a nearest-neighbor algorithm that merged closely related sequences to remove PCR and sequencing errors. To assign V, D and J gene segments, CDR3 sequences were aligned to IMGT reference sequences. For a sequence to be retained, at least a six-nucleotide match to both a V gene segment and a J gene segment was required. A rearrangement counted as productive if the CDR3 had no stop codons and remained in frame with V and J, and every other rearrangement counted as non-productive. CDR3 was defined by IMGT convention, running from the second conserved V-encoded cysteine to the conserved J-encoded phenylalanine. In an earlier analysis of 500 to 650 of the donors, sequences lacking an unambiguous match to a single V gene segment were excluded. An earlier analysis of a few hundred of the donors called V segments functional above 56.7% productive rearrangements and segregating when the between-donor standard deviation exceeded 5%. A statistical classification framework was built for diagnosing cytomegalovirus status from the catalog of TCR beta chain sequences. In a later analysis, TCR nucleotide sequences were compared against IMGT/GENE-DB human TR gene sequences so that V and J genes could be assigned. In a later analysis, CDR3 sequences and most-parsimonious VDJ recombination scenarios were assigned using the TCRdist pipeline. In a later analysis, every TCR beta chain was defined by the combination of its CDR3 amino acid sequence and its V-gene family, and reads without a unique V-gene family were dropped. As a way to deal with suspected cross-contamination and a sequencing artifact, a later analysis dropped roughly 600 nucleotide sequences that were highly shared and had low generation probability. A later analysis calculated a clonal expansion index for each public chain from normalized within-repertoire ranks of inferred template counts. A later analysis computed generation probabilities with a VDJ recombination model fitted to out-of-frame rearrangements, and checked the results against IGoR. Hypergeometric tests were used in a later analysis to score TCR-TCR, TCR-HLA and TCR-CMV co-occurrence, with a repertoire-size bias correction applied to the TCR pairs. To estimate false discovery rates, a later analysis permuted the HLA or CMV assignments 20 times. In a later analysis, co-occurring TCRs were grouped with DBSCAN, and TCRdist sequence similarity was added when clustering was performed within HLA-allele-positive subsets. Repertoires with fewer than 30,000 or more than 120,000 public chains were left out of co-occurrence clustering, as were a handful of repertoires with anomalous nucleotide sharing. The immuneACCESS repertoire file appears here via TCRdb, limited to in-frame rearrangements. These files lack a portion of the clones; in checked studies, under half of the deficit traces to unresolved V genes, and the cause of the others is not known. Clone size and the V and J calls come from that table; the DNA yielded D and trimming. Here the sample has fewer than 200,000 clones; 79% occur a single time. The ten largest clones add up to approximately 0.73% of the sample.

V loses 0 bases, J loses 2 bases, and the germline ends lie 8 bases apart. Spanning cysteine to phenylalanine, the CDR3 consists of 15 amino acids. Kept here is only the CDR3 DNA, which spans 45 bases and is read in frame from base 1. The germline V gene provides CDR1 SNHLY and CDR2 FYNNEI. The TCR originated in a woman in her thirties or forties in good health and CMV-seronegative. Sequenced: PBMCs. The chain links TRBV2 with TRBJ1-3; the D gene assignment is ambiguous. The CDR3 protein: CASSEARTTGNTIYF. The nucleotide sequence is TGTGCCAGCAGTGAAGCCAGAACTACTGGAAACACCATATATTTT.